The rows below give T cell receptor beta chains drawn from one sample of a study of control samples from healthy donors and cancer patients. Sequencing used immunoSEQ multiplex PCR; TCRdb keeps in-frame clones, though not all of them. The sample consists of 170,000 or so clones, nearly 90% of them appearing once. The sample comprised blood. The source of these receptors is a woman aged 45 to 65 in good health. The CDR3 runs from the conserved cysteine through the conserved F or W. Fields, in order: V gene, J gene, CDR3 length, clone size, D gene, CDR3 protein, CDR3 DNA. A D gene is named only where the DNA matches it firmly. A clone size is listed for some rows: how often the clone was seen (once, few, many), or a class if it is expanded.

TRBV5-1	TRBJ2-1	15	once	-	CASSYPSLRGNEQFF	TGCGCCAGCAGCTACCCCTCCCTTAGGGGTAATGAGCAGTTCTTC
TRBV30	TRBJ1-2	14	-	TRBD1	CAWRLRDRGEGYTF	TGTGCCTGGAGGTTACGGGACAGGGGGGAAGGCTACACCTTC
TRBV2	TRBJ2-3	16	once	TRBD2	CASSDRAGGVRNTQYF	TGTGCCAGCAGTGATCGGGCGGGAGGCGTGCGGAATACGCAGTATTTT
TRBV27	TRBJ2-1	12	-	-	CASRVGDNEQFF	TGTGCCAGCAGGGTAGGGGACAATGAGCAGTTCTTC
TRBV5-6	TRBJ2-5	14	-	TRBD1	CASSSGTGQETQYF	TGTGCCAGCAGCTCCGGGACAGGCCAAGAGACCCAGTACTTC
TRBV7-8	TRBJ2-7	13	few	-	CASTGRGIYEQYF	TGTGCCAGCACAGGAAGGGGTATCTACGAGCAGTACTTC
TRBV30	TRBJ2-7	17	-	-	CAWGPVGGSRPSYEQYF	TGTGCCTGGGGTCCCGTGGGAGGTTCACGTCCTTCCTACGAGCAGTACTTC
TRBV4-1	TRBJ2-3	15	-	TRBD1	CASSPSRTGPDTQYF	TGCGCCAGCAGCCCGTCGCGGACAGGGCCAGATACGCAGTATTTT
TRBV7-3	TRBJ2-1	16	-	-	CASNKGGGPGYNEQFF	TGTGCCAGTAACAAGGGGGGAGGGCCAGGGTACAATGAGCAGTTCTTC
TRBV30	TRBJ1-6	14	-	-	CAWSVWGYNSPLHF	TGTGCCTGGAGTGTATGGGGGTATAATTCACCCCTCCACTTT
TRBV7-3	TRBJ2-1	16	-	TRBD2	CASSRSVGGRTREQFF	TGTGCCAGCAGCCGTTCCGTTGGCGGGAGAACCCGTGAGCAGTTCTTC
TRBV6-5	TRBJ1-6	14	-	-	CASRLQGDNSPLHF	TGTGCCAGCAGGCTACAGGGAGATAATTCACCCCTCCACTTT
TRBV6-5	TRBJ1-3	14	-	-	CASSHRVDGNTIYF	TGTGCCAGCAGCCACAGGGTAGACGGAAACACCATATATTTT
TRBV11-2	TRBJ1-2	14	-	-	CASSLDRTNYGYTF	TGTGCCAGCAGCTTAGATCGGACTAACTATGGCTACACCTTC
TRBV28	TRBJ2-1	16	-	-	CASSLPTSSSYNEQFF	TGTGCCAGCAGCCTTCCCACGTCAAGCTCCTACAATGAGCAGTTCTTC
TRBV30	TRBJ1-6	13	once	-	CAWSVSMGSPLHF	TGTGCCTGGAGTGTCTCCATGGGTTCACCCCTCCACTTT
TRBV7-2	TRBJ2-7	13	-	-	CASSLGRLYEQYF	TGTGCCAGCAGCTTAGGCAGGCTCTACGAGCAGTACTTC
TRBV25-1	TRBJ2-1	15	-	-	CASSAFRGPTVEQFF	TGTGCCAGCAGTGCCTTCCGGGGGCCTACGGTCGAGCAGTTCTTC
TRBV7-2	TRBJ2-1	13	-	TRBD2	CASSTSQGLRQFF	TGTGCCAGCAGTACTTCTCAGGGACTACGGCAGTTCTTC
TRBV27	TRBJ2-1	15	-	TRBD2	CASSLAGAPYNEQFF	TGTGCCAGCAGTTTAGCGGGAGCTCCCTACAATGAGCAGTTCTTC
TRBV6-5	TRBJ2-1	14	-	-	CASSPTNLNNEQFF	TGTGCCAGCAGTCCTACTAACCTAAACAATGAGCAGTTCTTC
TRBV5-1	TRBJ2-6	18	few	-	CASSLAGREGSGANVLTF	TGCGCCAGCAGCTTGGCTGGCAGGGAAGGGTCTGGGGCCAACGTCCTGACTTTC
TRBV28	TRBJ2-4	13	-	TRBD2	CASSFGGRNIQYF	TGTGCCAGCAGTTTCGGCGGGAGAAACATTCAGTACTTC
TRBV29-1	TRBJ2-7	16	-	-	CSVDAGQSSGRREQYF	TGCAGCGTTGATGCCGGACAGTCCTCCGGTCGAAGGGAGCAGTACTTC
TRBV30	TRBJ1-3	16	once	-	CAWSLRGSLSGNTIYF	TGTGCCTGGAGTCTGAGGGGGTCTCTCTCTGGAAACACCATATATTTT
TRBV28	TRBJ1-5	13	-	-	CAAGQNSNQPQHF	TGTGCCGCGGGGCAGAATAGCAATCAGCCCCAGCATTTT
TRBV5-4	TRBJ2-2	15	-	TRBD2	CASSATSGQAGELFF	TGTGCCAGCAGCGCGACTAGCGGGCAAGCCGGGGAGCTGTTTTTT
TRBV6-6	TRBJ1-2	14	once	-	CASSGGRQSYGYTF	TGTGCCAGCAGTGGCGGACGGCAAAGCTATGGCTACACCTTC
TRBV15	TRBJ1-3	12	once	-	CATSKRANTIYF	TGTGCCACCAGCAAGAGAGCCAACACCATATATTTT
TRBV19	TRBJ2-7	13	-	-	CASSRNTYYEQYF	TGTGCCAGTAGTAGAAACACCTACTACGAGCAGTACTTC
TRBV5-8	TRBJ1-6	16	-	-	CASSLELGRVNSPLHF	TGTGCCAGCAGCTTGGAGCTTGGGAGGGTCAATTCACCCCTCCACTTT
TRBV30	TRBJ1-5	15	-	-	CAWSYGSASNQPQHF	TGTGCCTGGAGTTATGGATCAGCTAGCAATCAGCCCCAGCATTTT
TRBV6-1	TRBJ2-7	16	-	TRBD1	CASSEGSRTGAYEQYF	TGTGCCAGCAGTGAAGGAAGCCGGACAGGTGCCTACGAGCAGTACTTC
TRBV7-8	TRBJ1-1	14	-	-	CASSRQASRTEAFF	TGTGCCAGCAGCCGACAGGCCTCACGGACTGAAGCTTTCTTT
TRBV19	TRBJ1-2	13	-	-	CASSQLSNYGYTF	TGTGCCAGTAGCCAGCTATCTAACTATGGCTACACCTTC
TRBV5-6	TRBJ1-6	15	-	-	CASSLKEYYNSPLHF	TGTGCCAGCAGCTTGAAGGAATACTATAATTCACCCCTCCACTTT
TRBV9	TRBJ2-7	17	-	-	CASSSHAGTLPPGEQYF	TGTGCCAGCAGCTCTCACGCCGGGACTCTACCTCCGGGCGAGCAGTACTTC
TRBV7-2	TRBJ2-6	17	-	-	CASSLEAPRSGANVLTF	TGTGCCAGCAGCTTAGAGGCACCACGCTCTGGGGCCAACGTCCTGACTTTC
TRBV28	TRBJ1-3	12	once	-	CASTGAGNTIYF	TGTGCCAGCACCGGTGCGGGAAACACCATATATTTT
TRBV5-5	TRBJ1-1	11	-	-	CASNVNTEAFF	TGTGCCAGCAACGTGAACACTGAAGCTTTCTTT
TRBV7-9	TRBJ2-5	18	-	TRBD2	CASSKGLAGGPGRETQYF	TGTGCCAGCAGCAAGGGACTAGCGGGAGGCCCCGGAAGGGAGACCCAGTACTTC
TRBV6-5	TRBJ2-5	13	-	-	CASSYRRTADQYF	TGTGCCAGCAGTTACCGAAGGACTGCGGACCAGTACTTC
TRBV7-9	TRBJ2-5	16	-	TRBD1	CASSPRGGQGSETQYF	TGTGCCAGCAGCCCCAGAGGGGGACAGGGTAGTGAGACCCAGTACTTC
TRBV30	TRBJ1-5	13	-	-	CAWSLGEGQPQHF	TGTGCCTGGAGCTTAGGGGAGGGTCAGCCCCAGCATTTT
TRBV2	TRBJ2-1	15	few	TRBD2	CASSEPGRVYNEQFF	TGTGCCAGCAGTGAACCGGGGAGGGTCTACAATGAGCAGTTCTTC
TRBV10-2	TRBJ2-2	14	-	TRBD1	CASSEQGSAGELFF	TGCGCCAGCAGTGAACAGGGGAGTGCCGGGGAGCTGTTTTTT
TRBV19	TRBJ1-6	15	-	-	CASSGAGVGNSPLHF	TGTGCCAGTAGTGGCGCAGGGGTCGGCAATTCACCCCTCCACTTT
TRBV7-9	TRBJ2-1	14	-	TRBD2	CASSLLAGGNEQFF	TGTGCCAGCAGCTTACTAGCGGGAGGCAATGAGCAGTTCTTC
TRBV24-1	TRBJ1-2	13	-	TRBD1	CATSGTGPRGYTF	TGTGCCACCAGTGGGACAGGCCCCCGTGGCTACACCTTC
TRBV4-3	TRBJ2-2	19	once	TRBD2	CASKANWGLAGGNTGELFF	TGCGCCAGCAAGGCAAATTGGGGACTAGCGGGAGGTAACACCGGGGAGCTGTTTTTT
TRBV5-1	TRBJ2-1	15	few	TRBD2	CASSPSGGVYNEQFF	TGCGCCAGCAGCCCTAGCGGGGGCGTCTACAATGAGCAGTTCTTC
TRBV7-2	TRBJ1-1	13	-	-	CASLKDRNTEAFF	TGTGCCAGCTTGAAGGACAGGAACACTGAAGCTTTCTTT
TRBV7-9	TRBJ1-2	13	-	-	CASSSGVNYGYTF	TGTGCCAGCAGCTCAGGGGTTAACTATGGCTACACCTTC